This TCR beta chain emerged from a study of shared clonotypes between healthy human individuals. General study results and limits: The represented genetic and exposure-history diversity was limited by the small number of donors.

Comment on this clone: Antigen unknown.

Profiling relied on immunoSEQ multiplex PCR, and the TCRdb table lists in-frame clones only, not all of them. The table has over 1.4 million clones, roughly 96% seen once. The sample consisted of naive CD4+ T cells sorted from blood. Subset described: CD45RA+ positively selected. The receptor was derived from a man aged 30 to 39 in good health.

Here the CDR3 DNA reads TGTGCCAGCAGCTCAGGACTAGCGGAGCAAGAGACCCAGTACTTC. Its protein product is CASSSGLAEQETQYF. The chain combines TRBV9 with TRBJ2-5, with 10 nucleotides matching TRBD2. CDR1 is SGDLS and CDR2 is YYNGEE in the germline V gene. V shed 4 bases and J 2 bases; nucleotides not matched to a gene: 5. The CDR3 is 15 residues long.